This entry lists 10 T cell receptor beta chains sequenced from one sample in a study of blood T cell repertoires in COVID-19. The protocol was immunoSEQ multiplex PCR, while the TCRdb copy is restricted to in-frame clones and leaves out a portion. Of a few hundred thousand clones listed, 86% were seen once; the top ten hold about 4.2%. The sequencing sample was made of PBMCs or T cells enriched from blood (not recorded which). Source of these receptors: a woman in her thirties or forties with acute COVID-19.

This chain connects TRBV5-1 to TRBJ2-1, with 8 bases fitting TRBD1. The V segment lost 4 bases and the J segment 0 bases; nucleotides outside the gene matches: 3. The length of the CDR3 is 15 residues. Germline values: CDR1 SGHRS, CDR2 YFSETQ. CDR3 coding DNA: TGCGCCAGCAGCACCACAGGGGGCTCCTACAATGAGCAGTTCTTC. It yields the protein CASSTTGGSYNEQFF.

The V call is TRBV5-6, the J call TRBJ2-7; TRBD1 matches at 10 bases. V lost 0 bases, J lost 4 bases, and 4 bases stayed unmatched. Germline CDR1 and CDR2: SGHDT and YYEEEE. The CDR3 runs to 15 residues. Written as DNA, the CDR3 is TGTGCCAGCAGCTTGGCGAGACAGGGGGCTTACGAGCAGTACTTC. Encoded protein: CASSLARQGAYEQYF.

The chain is built from TRBV7-2 and TRBJ2-1; 13 bases map to TRBD2. This CDR3 contains 16 residues. The V gene's germline CDR1 is SGHTA and CDR2 FQGNSA. V was pared by 5 bases and J by 4 bases, with 5 bases of the junction left unmatched. The CDR3 spells CASSDGTSGKYNEQFF. CDR3 sequence (DNA): TGTGCCAGCAGCGACGGGACTAGCGGGAAATACAATGAGCAGTTCTTC.

CDR3 in DNA: TGTGCCAGTCGGGCAACAGGTAATGAAGCTTTCTTT. Protein product: CASRATGNEAFF. This chain joins TRBV19 and TRBJ1-1, with a weak D call TRBD1 (5 bases). The CDR3 has 12 amino acids. The V gene lost 8 bases and the J gene lost 7 bases, with 14 bases spanning the gap. Germline CDR1 reads LNHDA; CDR2 reads SQIVND (reference sequence). The complete variable domain, with remaining parts taken from reference TRBV19 and TRBJ1-1, reads DGGITQSPKYLFRKEGQNVTLSCEQNLNHDAMYWYRQDPGQGLRLIYYSQIVNDFQKGDIAEGYSVSREKKESFPLTVTSAQKNPTAFYLCASRATGNEAFFGQGTRLTVV.

V gene TRBV19 combines with J gene TRBJ1-2, with TRBD1 matching 8 bases. Trimming cost V 5 bases and J 5 bases; bases outside gene matches: 1. Germline V gives CDR1 LNHDA, CDR2 SQIVND (reference sequence). The CDR3 is 12 residues long. CDR3 bases: TGTGCCAGTAGTGGACAGGGATATGGCTACACCTTC. Amino acids: CASSGQGYGYTF.

This clone was observed once. The rearrangement joins TRBV7-2 to TRBJ2-1; TRBD2 agrees at 11 bases. Germline values: CDR1 SGHTA, CDR2 FQGNSA. Trimming removed 5 bases from V and 9 bases from J; junction bases left unmatched: 12. The CDR3 extends over 16 amino acids. The CDR3: CASSPRPGTSGSEQFF. CDR3 nucleotide sequence: TGTGCCAGCAGCCCCAGGCCCGGGACTAGCGGCAGTGAGCAGTTCTTC. Variable domain in full (rest from reference TRBV7-2 and TRBJ2-1): GAGVSQSPSNKVTEKGKDVELRCDPISGHTALYWYRQSLGQGLEFLIYFQGNSAPDKSGLPSDRFSAERTGGSVSTLTIQRTQQEDSAVYLCASSPRPGTSGSEQFFGPGTRLTVL.

V usage is TRBV9 and J usage is TRBJ1-3; 7 nucleotides line up with TRBD1. J was trimmed by 0 bases and V by 4 bases; bases with no gene match: 7. The CDR3 consists of 16 residues. Per germline, CDR1 SGDLS and CDR2 YYNGEE. Here the CDR3 DNA reads TGTGCCAGCAGCACACAGGACAGGCACTCTGGAAACACCATATATTTT. Amino acids: CASSTQDRHSGNTIYF.

The CDR3 nucleotides are TGTGCCAGTAGTATAGGCGGTGTAAACATTCAGTACTTC. As protein: CASSIGGVNIQYF. The chain links TRBV19 to TRBJ2-4; D is undetermined. The ends were cut back, 1 base at V and 6 bases at J, with 7 bases in the middle. The CDR3 loop spans 13 amino acids. The V gene's germline CDR1 is LNHDA and CDR2 SQIVND (reference sequence).

This clone was observed once. The genes are TRBV19 and TRBJ2-7; D may be TRBD1 (6 bases). Germline V lookup: CDR1 LNHDA, CDR2 SQIVND (reference sequence). The CDR3 is made up of 14 amino acids. V lost 2 bases, J lost 0 bases, and 8 bases lay in between. In DNA, the CDR3 is TGTGCCAGTAGTATACAGGACAGCTCCTACGAGCAGTACTTC. Amino acids: CASSIQDSSYEQYF. Variable domain in full (rest from reference TRBV19 and TRBJ2-7): DGGITQSPKYLFRKEGQNVTLSCEQNLNHDAMYWYRQDPGQGLRLIYYSQIVNDFQKGDIAEGYSVSREKKESFPLTVTSAQKNPTAFYLCASSIQDSSYEQYFGPGTRLTVT.

This clone was detected only once. The chain employs TRBV19 and TRBJ1-1, with a possible D match to TRBD1 (6 bases). Trimming removed 4 bases from V and 0 bases from J, with 12 bases in between. This CDR3 has 15 residues. Looked up from germline, CDR1 is LNHDA and CDR2 is SQIVND (reference sequence). This chain's CDR3 is CASSTGTTMNTEAFF. The CDR3 bases are TGTGCCAGTAGTACCGGGACAACCATGAACACTGAAGCTTTCTTT. Full variable domain (missing parts from reference TRBV19 and TRBJ1-1): DGGITQSPKYLFRKEGQNVTLSCEQNLNHDAMYWYRQDPGQGLRLIYYSQIVNDFQKGDIAEGYSVSREKKESFPLTVTSAQKNPTAFYLCASSTGTTMNTEAFFGQGTRLTVV.